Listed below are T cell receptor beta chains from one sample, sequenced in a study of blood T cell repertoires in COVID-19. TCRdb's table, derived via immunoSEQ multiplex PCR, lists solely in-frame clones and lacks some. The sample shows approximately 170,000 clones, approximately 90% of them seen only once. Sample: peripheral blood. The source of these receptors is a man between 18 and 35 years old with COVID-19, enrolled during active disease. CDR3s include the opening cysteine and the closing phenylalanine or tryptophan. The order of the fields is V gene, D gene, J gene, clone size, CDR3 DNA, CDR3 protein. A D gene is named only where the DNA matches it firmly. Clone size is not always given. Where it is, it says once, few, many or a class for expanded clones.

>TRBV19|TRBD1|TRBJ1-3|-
TGTGCCAGTAGTGTTACAGGGGCCTCTGGAAACACCATATATTTT
CASSVTGASGNTIYF
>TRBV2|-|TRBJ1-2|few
TGTGCCAGCAGTGATACAGCTAACTATGGCTACACCTTC
CASSDTANYGYTF
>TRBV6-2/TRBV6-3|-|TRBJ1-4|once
TGTGCCAGCAGTTACTCGGGACACACCAATGAAAAACTGCTTTTT
CASSYSGHTNEKLLF
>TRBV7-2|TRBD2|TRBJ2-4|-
TGTGCCAGCGGCATGACTAGCGGGATTGCGACCAAAAACATTCAGTACTTC
CASGMTSGIATKNIQYF
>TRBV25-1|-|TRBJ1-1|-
TGTGCCAGCAAAATGGTCGGGGGCACTGAAGCTTTCTTT
CASKMVGGTEAFF
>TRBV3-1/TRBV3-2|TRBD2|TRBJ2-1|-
TGTGCCAGCAGCCCTGCCAGGACTAGCGGGAGATGGAATGAGCAGTTCTTC
CASSPARTSGRWNEQFF
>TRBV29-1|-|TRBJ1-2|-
TGCAGCGCACCGGACAGCACTAACTATGGCTACACCTTC
CSAPDSTNYGYTF
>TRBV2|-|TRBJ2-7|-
TGTGCCAGCAGGCCCCTCGGTGGAGGGGCGCTGACCGAGCAGTACTTC
CASRPLGGGALTEQYF
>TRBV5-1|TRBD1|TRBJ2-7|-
TGCGCCAGCAGCTTGGGGGACAGCCCCTACGAGCAGTACTTC
CASSLGDSPYEQYF
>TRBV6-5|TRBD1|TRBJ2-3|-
TGTGCCAGCACTACAGGGGGAATGGTTGATACGCAGTATTTT
CASTTGGMVDTQYF
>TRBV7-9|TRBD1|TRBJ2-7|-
TGTGCCAGCAGCCCTAACGGAGGTCAGGGGGCATACGAGCAGTACTTC
CASSPNGGQGAYEQYF
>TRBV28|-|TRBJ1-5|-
TGTGCCAGCAGTCAAACAGGGAATCAGCCCCAGCATTTT
CASSQTGNQPQHF
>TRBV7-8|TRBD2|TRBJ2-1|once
TGTGCCAGCAGCCTATCCCGGCGGACTAGAGAGAACAATGAGCAGTTCTTC
CASSLSRRTRENNEQFF
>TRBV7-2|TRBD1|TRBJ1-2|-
TGTGCCAGCAGCTTAGCGCAGGGGACAGGGCGCGGACGTGGCTACACCTTC
CASSLAQGTGRGRGYTF
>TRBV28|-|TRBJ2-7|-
TGTGCCAGCACCTTCCCATCGGGTCCCGAGCAGTACTTC
CASTFPSGPEQYF
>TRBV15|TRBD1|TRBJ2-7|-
TGTGCCACCAGCAGAGATTCGAAACAGGGGGACGAGCAGTACTTC
CATSRDSKQGDEQYF
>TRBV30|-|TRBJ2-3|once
TGTGCCTGGAGTCCCGCTCAGGGTAGCACAGATACGCAGTATTTT
CAWSPAQGSTDTQYF
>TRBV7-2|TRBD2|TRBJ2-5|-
TGTGCCAGCAGCATAACTAGCGGAGGCAAAGAGACCCAGTACTTC
CASSITSGGKETQYF
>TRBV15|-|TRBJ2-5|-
TGTGCCACCAGCAGAGGTCAACAGGGTTCGGAGACCCAGTACTTC
CATSRGQQGSETQYF
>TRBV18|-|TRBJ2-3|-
TGTGCCAGCTCCTACAGGGCGATTGGGACAGATACGCAGTATTTT
CASSYRAIGTDTQYF
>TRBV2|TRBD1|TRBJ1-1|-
TGTGCCAGTAGAGGGGACAGGGGATACGACACTGAAGCTTTCTTT
CASRGDRGYDTEAFF
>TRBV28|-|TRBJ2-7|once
TGTGCCAGCAGTTCTACAGGGAGGGCACCCTACGAGCAGTACTTC
CASSSTGRAPYEQYF